This TCR beta chain was observed in a study of cytomegalovirus exposure and HLA in healthy donors. Overall study results and limits: The authors considered a cluster of highly shared sequence variants likely to be a sequencing artifact. Presence/absence results assume similar sequencing depth per donor, which may not hold.

Comments on this clone: What it binds is unknown.

Trimming took off 5 bases at V and 2 bases at J, with 13 bases between the two ends. CDR3 length equals 14 residues. CDR1 is SGHNT and CDR2 is YENEEA in the germline V gene. This PCR relied on a set of 60 Vbeta primers and 13 Jbeta primers. Clones were read by immunoSEQ multiplex PCR, and TCRdb kept only the in-frame ones, dropping some. The table has around 150,000 clones, approximately 85% seen once. Sequencing was performed on PBMCs. The chain links TRBV11-3 to TRBJ2-7; TRBD2 might be the D (5 bases). This receptor was taken from a young man in good health and CMV-seropositive. The CDR3 protein is CASSPSRGTYEQYF. The CDR3, as DNA: TGTGCCAGCAGCCCCTCCCGGGGAACCTACGAGCAGTACTTC.